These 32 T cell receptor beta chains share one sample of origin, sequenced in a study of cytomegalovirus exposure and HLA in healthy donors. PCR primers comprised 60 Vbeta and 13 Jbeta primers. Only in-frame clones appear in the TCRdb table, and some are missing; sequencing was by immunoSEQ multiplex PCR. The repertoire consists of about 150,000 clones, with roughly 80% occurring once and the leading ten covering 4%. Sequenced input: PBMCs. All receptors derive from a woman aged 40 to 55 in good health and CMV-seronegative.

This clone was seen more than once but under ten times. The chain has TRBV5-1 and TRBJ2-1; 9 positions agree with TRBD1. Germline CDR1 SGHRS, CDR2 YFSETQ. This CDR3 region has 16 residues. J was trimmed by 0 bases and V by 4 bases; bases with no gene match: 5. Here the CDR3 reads CASSLGTGISYNEQFF. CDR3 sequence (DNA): TGCGCCAGCAGCCTAGGGACAGGGATCTCCTACAATGAGCAGTTCTTC.

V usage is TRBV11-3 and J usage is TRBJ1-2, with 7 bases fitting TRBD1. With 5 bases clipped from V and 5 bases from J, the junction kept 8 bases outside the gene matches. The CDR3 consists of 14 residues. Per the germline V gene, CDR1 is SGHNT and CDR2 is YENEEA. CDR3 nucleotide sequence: TGTGCCAGCAGCCCTGGGGACAGACCTTATGGCTACACCTTC. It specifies CASSPGDRPYGYTF.

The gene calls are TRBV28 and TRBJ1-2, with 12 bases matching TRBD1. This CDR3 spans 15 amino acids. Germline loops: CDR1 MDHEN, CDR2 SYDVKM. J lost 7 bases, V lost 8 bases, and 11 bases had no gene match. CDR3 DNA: TGTGCCAGCCTTGGCGTGGGGACAGGGGGCTTTGGCTACACCTTC. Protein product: CASLGVGTGGFGYTF.

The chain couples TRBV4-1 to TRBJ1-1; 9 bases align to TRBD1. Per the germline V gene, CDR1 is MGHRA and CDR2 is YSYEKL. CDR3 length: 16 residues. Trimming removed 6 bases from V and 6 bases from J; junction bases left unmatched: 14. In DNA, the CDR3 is TGCGCCAGCAGTTATGGGACAGGGAGTAGGTTGGCTGAAGCTTTCTTT. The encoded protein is CASSYGTGSRLAEAFF.

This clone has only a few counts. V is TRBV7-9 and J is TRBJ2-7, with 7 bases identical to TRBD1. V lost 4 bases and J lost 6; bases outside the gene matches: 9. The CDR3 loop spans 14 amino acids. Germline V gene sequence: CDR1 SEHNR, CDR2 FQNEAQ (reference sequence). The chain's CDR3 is CASSSIEGAGEQYF. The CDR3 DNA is TGTGCCAGCAGCTCTATCGAGGGGGCGGGCGAGCAGTACTTC.

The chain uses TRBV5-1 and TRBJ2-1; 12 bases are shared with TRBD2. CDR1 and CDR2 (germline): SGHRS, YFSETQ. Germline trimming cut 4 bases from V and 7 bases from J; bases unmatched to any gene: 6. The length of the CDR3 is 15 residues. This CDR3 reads CASSSTGTSGNEQFF. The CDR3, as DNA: TGCGCCAGCAGCAGTACCGGGACTAGCGGGAATGAGCAGTTCTTC.

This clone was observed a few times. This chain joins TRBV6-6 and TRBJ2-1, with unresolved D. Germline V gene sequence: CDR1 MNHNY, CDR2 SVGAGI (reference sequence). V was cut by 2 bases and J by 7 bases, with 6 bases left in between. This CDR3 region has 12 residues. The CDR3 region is CASSYRGNEQFF. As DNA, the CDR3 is TGTGCCAGCAGTTACAGAGGAAATGAGCAGTTCTTC.

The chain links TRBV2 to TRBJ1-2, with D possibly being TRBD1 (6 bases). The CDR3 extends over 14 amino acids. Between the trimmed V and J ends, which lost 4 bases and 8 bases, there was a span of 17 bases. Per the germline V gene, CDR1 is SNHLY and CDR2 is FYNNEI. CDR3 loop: CASSVLTGSMGYTF. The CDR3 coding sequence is TGTGCCAGCAGTGTTCTAACAGGGTCTATGGGCTACACCTTC.

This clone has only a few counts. CDR3 region: CASSTPSEAFF. The CDR3 nucleotides are TGTGCCAGTAGTACCCCCTCTGAAGCTTTCTTT. This sequence joins TRBV19 and TRBJ1-1; D uncertain. This CDR3 comprises 11 residues. Germline V gene data show CDR1 as LNHDA and CDR2 as SQIVND (reference sequence). V gave up 4 bases and J gave up 6 bases, with 6 bases separating them.

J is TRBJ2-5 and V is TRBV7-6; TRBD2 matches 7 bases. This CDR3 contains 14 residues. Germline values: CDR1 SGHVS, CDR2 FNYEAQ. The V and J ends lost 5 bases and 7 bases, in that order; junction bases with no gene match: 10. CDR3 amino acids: CASSAGLPGRTQYF. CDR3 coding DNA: TGTGCCAGCAGCGCGGGACTACCGGGGCGGACCCAGTACTTC.

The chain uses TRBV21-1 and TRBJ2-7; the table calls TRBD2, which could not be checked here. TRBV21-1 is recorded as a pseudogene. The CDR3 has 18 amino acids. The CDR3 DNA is TGTGCCAGCAGCAAATTTTGGGAACTTAGCGGGAGCTCGGGTGAGCAGTACTTC. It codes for CASSKFWELSGSSGEQYF.

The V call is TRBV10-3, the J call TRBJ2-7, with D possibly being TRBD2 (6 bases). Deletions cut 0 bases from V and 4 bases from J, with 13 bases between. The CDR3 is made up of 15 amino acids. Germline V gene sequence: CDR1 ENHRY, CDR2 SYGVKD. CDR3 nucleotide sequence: TGTGCCATCAGTGAGTCGGGACTGGTGAGTTACGAGCAGTACTTC. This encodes CAISESGLVSYEQYF.

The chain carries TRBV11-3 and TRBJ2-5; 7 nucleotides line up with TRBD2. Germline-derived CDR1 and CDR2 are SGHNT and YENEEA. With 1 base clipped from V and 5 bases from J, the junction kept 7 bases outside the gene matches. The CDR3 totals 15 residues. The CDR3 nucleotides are TGTGCCAGCAGCTTAGCAGCCGGGGGGAAGGAGACCCAGTACTTC. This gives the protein CASSLAAGGKETQYF.

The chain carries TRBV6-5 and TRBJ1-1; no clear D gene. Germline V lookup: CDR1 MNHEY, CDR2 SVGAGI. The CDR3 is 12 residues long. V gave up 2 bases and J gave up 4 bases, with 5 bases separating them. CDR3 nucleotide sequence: TGTGCCAGCAGTTACGGCGGCACTGAAGCTTTCTTT. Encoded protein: CASSYGGTEAFF.

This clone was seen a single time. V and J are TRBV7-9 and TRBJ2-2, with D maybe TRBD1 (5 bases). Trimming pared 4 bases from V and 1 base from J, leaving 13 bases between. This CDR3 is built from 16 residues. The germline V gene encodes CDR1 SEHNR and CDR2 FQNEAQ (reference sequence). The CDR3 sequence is CASSSLDKLNTGELFF. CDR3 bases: TGTGCCAGCAGCTCTTTGGACAAACTGAACACCGGGGAGCTGTTTTTT.

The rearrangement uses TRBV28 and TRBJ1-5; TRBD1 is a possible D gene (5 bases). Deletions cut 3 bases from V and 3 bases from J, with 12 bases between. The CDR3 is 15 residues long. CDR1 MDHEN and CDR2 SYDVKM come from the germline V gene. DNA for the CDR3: TGTGCCAGCAGTTTCCCAGGAGGGGTCAATCAGCCCCAGCATTTT. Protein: CASSFPGGVNQPQHF.

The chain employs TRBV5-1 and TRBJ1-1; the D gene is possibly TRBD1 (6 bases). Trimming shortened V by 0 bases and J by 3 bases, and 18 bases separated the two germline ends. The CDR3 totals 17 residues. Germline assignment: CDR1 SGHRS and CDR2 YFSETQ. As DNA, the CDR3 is TGCGCCAGCAGCTTGGTGGGACACGGGACACGGGACACTGAAGCTTTCTTT. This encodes CASSLVGHGTRDTEAFF.

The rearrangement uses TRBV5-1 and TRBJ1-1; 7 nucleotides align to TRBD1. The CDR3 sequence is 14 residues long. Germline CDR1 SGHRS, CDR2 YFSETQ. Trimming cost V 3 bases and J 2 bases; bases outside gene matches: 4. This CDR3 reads CASSSGDSNTEAFF. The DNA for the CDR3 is TGCGCCAGCAGCTCAGGGGACAGTAACACTGAAGCTTTCTTT. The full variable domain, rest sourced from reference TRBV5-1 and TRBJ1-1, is KAGVTQTPRYLIKTRGQQVTLSCSPISGHRSVSWYQQTPGQGLQFLFEYFSETQRNKGNFPGRFSGRQFSNSRSEMNVSTLELGDSALYLCASSSGDSNTEAFFGQGTRLTVV.

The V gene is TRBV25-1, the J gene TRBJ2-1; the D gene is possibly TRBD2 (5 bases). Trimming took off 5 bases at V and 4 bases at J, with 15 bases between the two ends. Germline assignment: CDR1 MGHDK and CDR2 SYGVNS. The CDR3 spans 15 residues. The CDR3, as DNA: TGTGCCAGCAGTCCCCGACGTTCGGGGTACAATGAGCAGTTCTTC. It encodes CASSPRRSGYNEQFF. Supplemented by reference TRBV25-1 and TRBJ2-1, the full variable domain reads EADIYQTPRYLVIGTGKKITLECSQTMGHDKMYWYQQDPGMELHLIHYSYGVNSTEKGDLSSESTVSRIRTEHFPLTLESARPSHTSQYLCASSPRRSGYNEQFFGPGTRLTVL.

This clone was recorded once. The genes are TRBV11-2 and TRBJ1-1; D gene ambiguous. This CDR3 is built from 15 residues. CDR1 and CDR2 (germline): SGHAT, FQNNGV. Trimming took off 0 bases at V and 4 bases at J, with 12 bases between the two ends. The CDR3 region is CASSLDLTRSTEAFF. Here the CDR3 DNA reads TGTGCCAGCAGCTTAGATCTGACGAGGTCCACTGAAGCTTTCTTT.

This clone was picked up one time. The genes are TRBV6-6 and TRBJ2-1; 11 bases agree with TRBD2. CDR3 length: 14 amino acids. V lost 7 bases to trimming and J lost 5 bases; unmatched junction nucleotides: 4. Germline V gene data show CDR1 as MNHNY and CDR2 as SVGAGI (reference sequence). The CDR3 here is CASIGTSGNNEQFF. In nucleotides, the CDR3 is TGTGCCAGCATTGGGACTAGCGGCAACAATGAGCAGTTCTTC.

CDR3 sequence reads: CASSQGTLEAFF. Here the CDR3 DNA reads TGTGCCAGCAGTCAGGGGACCCTTGAAGCTTTCTTT. This chain connects TRBV25-1 to TRBJ1-1, with TRBD1 as a possible D gene (6 bases). This CDR3 region has 12 residues. Per the germline V gene, CDR1 is MGHDK and CDR2 is SYGVNS. Trimming took 5 bases from V and 7 from J, leaving 11 bases between them.

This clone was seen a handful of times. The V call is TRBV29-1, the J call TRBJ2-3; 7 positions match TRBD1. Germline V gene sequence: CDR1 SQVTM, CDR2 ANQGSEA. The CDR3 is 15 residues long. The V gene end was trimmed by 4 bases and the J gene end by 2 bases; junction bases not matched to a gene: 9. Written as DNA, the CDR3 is TGCAGCGTTGGGGGCGCAGGGGGTTTCACAGATACGCAGTATTTT. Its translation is CSVGGAGGFTDTQYF.

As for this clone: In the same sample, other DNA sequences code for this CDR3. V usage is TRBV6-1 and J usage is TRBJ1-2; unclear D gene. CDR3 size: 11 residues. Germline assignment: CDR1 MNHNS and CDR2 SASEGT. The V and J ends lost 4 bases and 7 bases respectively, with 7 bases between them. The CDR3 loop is CASSVAGGYTF. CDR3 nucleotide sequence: TGTGCCAGCAGTGTAGCCGGTGGCTACACCTTC.

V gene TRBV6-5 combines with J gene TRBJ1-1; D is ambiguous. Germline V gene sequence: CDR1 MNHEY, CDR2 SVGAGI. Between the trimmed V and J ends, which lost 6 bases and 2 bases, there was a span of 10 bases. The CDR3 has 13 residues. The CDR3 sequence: CASSTNSNTEAFF. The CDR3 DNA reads TGTGCCAGCAGCACAAACAGCAACACTGAAGCTTTCTTT.

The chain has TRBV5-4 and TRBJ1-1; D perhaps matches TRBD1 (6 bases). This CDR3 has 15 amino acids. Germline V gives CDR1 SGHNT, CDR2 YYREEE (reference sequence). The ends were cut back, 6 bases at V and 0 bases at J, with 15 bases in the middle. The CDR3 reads CASTFGYRVNTEAFF. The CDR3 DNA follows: TGTGCCAGCACCTTCGGGTACAGGGTGAACACTGAAGCTTTCTTT. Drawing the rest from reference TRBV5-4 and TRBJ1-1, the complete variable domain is ETGVTQSPTHLIKTRGQQVTLRCSSQSGHNTVSWYQQALGQGPQFIFQYYREEENGRGNFPPRFSGLQFPNYSSELNVNALELDDSALYLCASTFGYRVNTEAFFGQGTRLTVV.

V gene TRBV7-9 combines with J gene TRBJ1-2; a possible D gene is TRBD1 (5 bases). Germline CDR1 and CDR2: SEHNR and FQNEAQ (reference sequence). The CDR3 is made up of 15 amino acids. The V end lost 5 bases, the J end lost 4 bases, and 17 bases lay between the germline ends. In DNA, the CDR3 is TGTGCCAGCAGCGCTACGCCAGGGATCGGCTATGGCTACACCTTC. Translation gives CASSATPGIGYGYTF.

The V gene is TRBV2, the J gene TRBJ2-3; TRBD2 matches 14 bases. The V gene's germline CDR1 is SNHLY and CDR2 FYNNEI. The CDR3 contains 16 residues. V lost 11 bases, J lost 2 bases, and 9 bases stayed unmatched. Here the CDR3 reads CAGKRTSGGNTDTQYF. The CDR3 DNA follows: TGTGCCGGGAAGAGGACTAGCGGGGGGAACACAGATACGCAGTATTTT.

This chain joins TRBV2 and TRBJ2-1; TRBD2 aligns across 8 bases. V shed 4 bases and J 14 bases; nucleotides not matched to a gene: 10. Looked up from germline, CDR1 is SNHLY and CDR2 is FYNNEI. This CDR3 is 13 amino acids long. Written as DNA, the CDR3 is TGTGCCAGCAGTGTGACTAGCGTCGTCAGCGAGTTCTTC. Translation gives CASSVTSVVSEFF.

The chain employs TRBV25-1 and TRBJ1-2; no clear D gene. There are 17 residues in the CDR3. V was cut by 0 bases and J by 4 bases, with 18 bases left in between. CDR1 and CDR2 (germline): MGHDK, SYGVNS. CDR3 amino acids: CASSEYSGFLGSYGYTF. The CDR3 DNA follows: TGTGCCAGCAGTGAATATTCAGGATTCCTCGGTTCCTATGGCTACACCTTC.

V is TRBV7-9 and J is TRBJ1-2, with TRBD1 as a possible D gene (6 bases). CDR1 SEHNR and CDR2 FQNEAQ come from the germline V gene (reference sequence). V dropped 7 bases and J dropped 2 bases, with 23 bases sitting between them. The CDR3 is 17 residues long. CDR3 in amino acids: CASMRRGGVIQNYGYTF. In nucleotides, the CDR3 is TGTGCCAGCATGCGCCGGGGGGGCGTCATCCAAAACTATGGCTACACCTTC.

CDR3 sequence: CASRPRGGAGEQYF. CDR3 bases: TGTGCCAGCAGGCCCCGAGGGGGGGCGGGAGAGCAGTACTTC. V is TRBV6-5 and J is TRBJ2-7, with D perhaps matching TRBD2 (7 bases). V dropped 6 bases and J dropped 7 bases, with 19 bases sitting between them. The germline V gene encodes CDR1 MNHEY and CDR2 SVGAGI. The CDR3 contains 14 residues.